Below are 3 T cell receptor beta chains sequenced from a single sample in a study of blood T cell repertoires in COVID-19. The method was immunoSEQ multiplex PCR; TCRdb's version includes in-frame clones alone and lacks a portion of them. The table shows just under 85,000 clones, with around nine tenths occurring only once. The sequenced sample consisted of peripheral blood. Source of these receptors: an elderly man with active or convalescent COVID-19.

The rearrangement joins TRBV4-1 to TRBJ2-1; tentative D call: TRBD2 (5 bases). The germline gives CDR1 MGHRA, CDR2 YSYEKL. V lost 5 bases and J lost 13, with 18 bases in between. The CDR3 totals 13 residues. The CDR3 bases are TGCGCCAGCAGCTTCTTACTAAGGGAGCGCCAGTTCTTC. Translation gives CASSFLLRERQFF.

The J gene is TRBJ1-2, the V gene TRBV2; weak D call: TRBD1 (5 bases). This CDR3 has 14 residues. Trimming shortened V by 4 bases and J by 1 base, and 10 bases separated the two germline ends. Per the germline V gene, CDR1 is SNHLY and CDR2 is FYNNEI. The CDR3 sequence: CASSGQLINYGYTF. The CDR3 DNA sequence: TGTGCCAGCAGTGGACAGCTAATTAACTATGGCTACACCTTC.

The rearrangement joins TRBV5-1 to TRBJ1-5, with 10 bases that match TRBD1. J gave up 5 bases and V 4 bases, and 3 bases lay outside the gene matches. This CDR3 spans 14 amino acids. Germline CDR1 and CDR2: SGHRS and YFSETQ. CDR3 residues: CASSTGQGDQPQHF. CDR3 coding DNA: TGCGCCAGCAGCACCGGACAGGGGGATCAGCCCCAGCATTTT.